This record covers a single T cell receptor (beta chain). The sample comes from a study of shared clonotypes between healthy human individuals. Germline CDR1 and CDR2: SGHTA and FQGNSA. CDR3 length: 14 amino acids. The V end lost 1 base, the J end lost 4 bases, and 8 bases lay between the germline ends. Several immunoSEQ 96-well plates shared each subset's DNA, each plate a replicate. Sorted-subset replicate PCR reactions were performed with approximately 200 ng DNA, corresponding to tens of thousands of T cell genomes. Assay used: immunoSEQ multiplex PCR; TCRdb lists only in-frame clones, some missing. This sample yields about 1.5 million clones, of which over 95% are seen a single time; roughly 1.1% belongs to the top ten.

The source of this sequence is a young man in good health. The chain recombines TRBV7-2 with TRBJ1-5; no firm D call. The specimen was naive CD4+ T cells sorted from blood. Documented subset: CD45RA+ positively selected. The DNA for the CDR3 is TGTGCCAGCAGCTTAGTACCCCTTAATCAGCCCCAGCATTTT. Residues: CASSLVPLNQPQHF.